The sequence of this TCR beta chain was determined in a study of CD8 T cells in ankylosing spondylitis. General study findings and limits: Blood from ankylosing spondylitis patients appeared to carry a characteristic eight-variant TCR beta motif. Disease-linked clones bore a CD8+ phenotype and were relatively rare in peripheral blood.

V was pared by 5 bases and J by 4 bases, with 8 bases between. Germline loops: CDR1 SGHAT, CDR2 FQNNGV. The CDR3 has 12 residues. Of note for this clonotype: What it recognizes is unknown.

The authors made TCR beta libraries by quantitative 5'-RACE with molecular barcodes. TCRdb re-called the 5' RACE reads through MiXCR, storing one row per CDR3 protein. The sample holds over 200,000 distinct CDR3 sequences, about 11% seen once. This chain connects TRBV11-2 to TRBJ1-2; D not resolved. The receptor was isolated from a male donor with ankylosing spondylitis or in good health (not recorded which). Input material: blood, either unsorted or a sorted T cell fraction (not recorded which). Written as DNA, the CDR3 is TGTGCCAGCAGCGAATTTGTCTATGGCTACACCTTC. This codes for CASSEFVYGYTF.